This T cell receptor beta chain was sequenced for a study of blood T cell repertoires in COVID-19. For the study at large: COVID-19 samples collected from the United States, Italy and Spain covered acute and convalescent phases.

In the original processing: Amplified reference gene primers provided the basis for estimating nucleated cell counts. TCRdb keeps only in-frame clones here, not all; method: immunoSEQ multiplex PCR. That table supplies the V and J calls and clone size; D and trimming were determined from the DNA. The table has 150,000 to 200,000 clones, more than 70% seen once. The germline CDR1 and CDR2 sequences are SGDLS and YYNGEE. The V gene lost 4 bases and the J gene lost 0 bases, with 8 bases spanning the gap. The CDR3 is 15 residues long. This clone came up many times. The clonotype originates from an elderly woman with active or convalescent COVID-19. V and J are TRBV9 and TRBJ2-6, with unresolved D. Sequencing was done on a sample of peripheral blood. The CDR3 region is CASSPRVSGANVLTF. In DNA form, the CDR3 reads TGTGCCAGCAGCCCCCGGGTCTCTGGGGCCAACGTCCTGACTTTC.